This T cell receptor (beta chain) stems from a study of blood T cells in healthy people across ages. A second PCR of roughly 6 to 12 cycles used a sample-barcoded 5' primer and a J-beta primer mix. MiXCR, run by TCRdb on the 5' RACE reads, gives a single entry per CDR3 protein. Of approximately 1,700,000 distinct CDR3 sequences in the sample, approximately 40% were seen once. This CDR3 contains 16 residues. The germline V gene has CDR1 SGHVS and CDR2 FQNEAQ. The V gene lost 6 bases and the J gene lost 10 bases, with 25 bases spanning the gap. Healthy individuals of Caucasian origin from Russia, aged roughly 6 to 95, served as donors.

The receptor comes from a human donor in good health. The sample consisted of blood. The chain recombines TRBV7-8 with TRBJ1-5; possibly TRBD1 for D (6 bases). The CDR3, as DNA: TGTGCCAGCAGTCATATACAGGGTGAAAGGGGTCACCCCCAGCATTTT. Protein: CASSHIQGERGHPQHF.